This T cell receptor beta chain was recorded in a study of T cell repertoires in cytomegalovirus infection. Study details: Evidence of both CMV infection and a matching HLA type came from public TCR beta signatures. The study's findings and limits: In two of eight donors, the top clonotype was HLA-C-restricted CMV-specific. Cumulative public TCR beta family frequency identified CMV carriers with the relevant HLA.

This clonotype came up a few times. Its antigen is undetermined. This CDR3 has 17 residues. Unmatched junction bases numbered 13, after V lost 6 bases and J lost 2 bases. Looked up from germline, CDR1 is SNHLY and CDR2 is FYNNEI. MiXCR, applied by TCRdb to the reads, yields one record per CDR3 protein. Of some 180,000 distinct CDR3 sequences listed, roughly a sixth are singletons. The clonotype was recovered from a human donor in good health (CMV status not recorded). Some clones in this sample may be carry-over from other donors' samples. This chain joins TRBV2 and TRBJ1-2; TRBD1 matches 9 bases. The sample taken for sequencing was CD8+ T cells from PBMCs. CDR3 residues: CASSGPGTGFGNYGYTF. Here the CDR3 DNA reads TGTGCCAGCAGCGGTCCCGGGACAGGGTTTGGAAACTATGGCTACACCTTC.